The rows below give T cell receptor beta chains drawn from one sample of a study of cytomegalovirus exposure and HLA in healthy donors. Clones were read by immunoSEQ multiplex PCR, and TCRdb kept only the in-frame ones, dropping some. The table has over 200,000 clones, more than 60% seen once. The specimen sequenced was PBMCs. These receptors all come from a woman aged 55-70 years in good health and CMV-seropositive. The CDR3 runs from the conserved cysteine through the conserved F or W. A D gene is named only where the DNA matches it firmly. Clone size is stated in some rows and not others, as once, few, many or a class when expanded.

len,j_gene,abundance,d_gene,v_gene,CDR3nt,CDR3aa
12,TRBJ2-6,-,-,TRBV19,TGTGCCAGTCGCTCTGGGGCCAACGTCCTGACTTTC,CASRSGANVLTF
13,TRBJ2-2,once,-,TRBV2,TGTGCCAGCACGTCGGGGTGGGGTGGGGAGCTGTTTTTT,CASTSGWGGELFF
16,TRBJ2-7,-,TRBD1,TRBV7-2,TGTGCCAGCAGCTCCTATACAGGGGCGGCAAATTACGAGCAGTACTTC,CASSSYTGAANYEQYF
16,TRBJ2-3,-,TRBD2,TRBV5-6,TGTGCCAGCAGCTACCGGAGCGGGAGCCTCACAGATACGCAGTATTTT,CASSYRSGSLTDTQYF
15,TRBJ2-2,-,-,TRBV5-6,TGTGCCAGCAGCTTGGGACAGGGGAGGGCCGGGGAGCTGTTTTTT,CASSLGQGRAGELFF
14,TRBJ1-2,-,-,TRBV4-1,TGCGCCAGCAGCCAAGCGCAAAGGGCGGGGGGCTACACCTTC,CASSQAQRAGGYTF
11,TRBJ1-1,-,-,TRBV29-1,TGCAGCGTCGGTCCGGGAACGGAGGCTTTCTTT,CSVGPGTEAFF
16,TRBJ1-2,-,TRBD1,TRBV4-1,TGCGCCAGCAGCCAACCCCGACAGGGAGCTAACTATGGCTACACCTTC,CASSQPRQGANYGYTF
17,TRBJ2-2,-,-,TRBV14,TGTGCCAGCAGCCCCCTACTGGGGCCTTCGAACACCGGGGAGCTGTTTTTT,CASSPLLGPSNTGELFF
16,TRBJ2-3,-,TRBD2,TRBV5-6,TGTGCCAGCAGCTTGCTCGAGACTAGCGGCACAGATACGCAGTATTTT,CASSLLETSGTDTQYF
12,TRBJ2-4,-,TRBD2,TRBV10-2,TGCGCCAGCAGTGAGTTACGGGAGGGCGAGTACTTC,CASSELREGEYF
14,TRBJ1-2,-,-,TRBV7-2,TGTGCCAGCAGCCCGTCGGGGGGTAACTATGGCTACACCTTC,CASSPSGGNYGYTF
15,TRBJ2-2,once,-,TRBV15,TGTGCCACCAGCACCCAAAGAAGCGGCACCGGGGAGCTGTTTTTT,CATSTQRSGTGELFF
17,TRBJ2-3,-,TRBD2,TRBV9,TGTGCCAGCAGCGTAGTGCGGGGGGGCCCTGGGACAGATACGCAGTATTTT,CASSVVRGGPGTDTQYF
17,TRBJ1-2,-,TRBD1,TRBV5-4,TGTGCCAGCAGCTCTGACAGGGGCGCCTTAGCTAACTATGGCTACACCTTC,CASSSDRGALANYGYTF
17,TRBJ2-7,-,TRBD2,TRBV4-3,TGCGCCAGCAGCCAAGAGGGACTAGCGGGGGACCCCTACGAGCAGTACTTC,CASSQEGLAGDPYEQYF
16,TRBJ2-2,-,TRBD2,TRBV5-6,TGTGCCAGCAGCAACCTAGCGGGGACGAACACCGGGGAGCTGTTTTTT,CASSNLAGTNTGELFF
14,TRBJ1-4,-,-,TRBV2,TGTGCCAGCAGTGGCGGGCAGACAAACGAAAAACTGTTTTTT,CASSGGQTNEKLFF
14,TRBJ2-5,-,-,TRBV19,TGTGCCAGTAGTATCTACGCGGGCGGCGAGACCCAGTACTTC,CASSIYAGGETQYF
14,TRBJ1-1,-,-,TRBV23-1,TGCGCCAGCAGTCAAAAAGTTCCGGGATCTGAAGCTTTCTTT,CASSQKVPGSEAFF
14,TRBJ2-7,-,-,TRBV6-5,TGTGCCAGCAGTCCCCTAACAGGGACCTACGAGCAGTACTTC,CASSPLTGTYEQYF
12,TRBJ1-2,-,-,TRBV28,TGTGCCAGCAGTTACAGGACCTATGGCTACACCTTC,CASSYRTYGYTF
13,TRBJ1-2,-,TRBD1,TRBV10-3,TGTGCCATCAGCGACAGGGGGCGGGGGGGCTACACCTTC,CAISDRGRGGYTF
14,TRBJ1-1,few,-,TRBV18,TGTGCCAGCTCAGAGATACAGGGAGAGGGTGAAGCTTTCTTT,CASSEIQGEGEAFF
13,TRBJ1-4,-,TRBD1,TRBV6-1,TGTGCCAGCACAAGGGGGCTGGGTGAAAAACTGTTTTTT,CASTRGLGEKLFF
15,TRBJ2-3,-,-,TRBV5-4,TGTGCCAGCAGCTTGGGCCACGGGTACACAGATACGCAGTATTTT,CASSLGHGYTDTQYF
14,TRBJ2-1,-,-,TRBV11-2,TGTGCCAGCAGCATCGATCCAGGGGCCAATGAGCAGTTCTTC,CASSIDPGANEQFF
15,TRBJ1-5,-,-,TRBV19,TGTGCCAGTAGTCCCGGACAGAATAGCAATCAGCCCCAGCATTTT,CASSPGQNSNQPQHF
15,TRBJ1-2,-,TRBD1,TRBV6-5,TGTGCCAGCAGTTACCTTGGGACAGGGAACTATGGCTACACCTTC,CASSYLGTGNYGYTF
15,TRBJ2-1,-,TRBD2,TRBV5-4,TGTGCCAGCAGCTTGGCTCACCGACTAGCCAATGAGCAGTTCTTC,CASSLAHRLANEQFF
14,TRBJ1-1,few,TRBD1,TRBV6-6,TGTGCCAGCAGTAATACAGGGGTTGAGGATGAAGCTTTCTTT,CASSNTGVEDEAFF
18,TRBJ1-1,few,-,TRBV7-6,TGTGCCAGCAGCTCCCCTTCCGGACAGTTAGGGATGAACACTGAAGCTTTCTTT,CASSSPSGQLGMNTEAFF
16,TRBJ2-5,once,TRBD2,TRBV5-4,TGTGCCAGCAGCCGACCTGCGGGGGGCACCCAAGAGACCCAGTACTTC,CASSRPAGGTQETQYF
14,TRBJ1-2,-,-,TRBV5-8,TGTGCCGGGGGGACGGGGCTTCGTAGGGATGGCTACACCTTC,CAGGTGLRRDGYTF
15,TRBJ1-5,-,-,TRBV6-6,TGTGCCAGCAGTTACTCCAGGGGCCGCAATCAGCCCCAGCATTTT,CASSYSRGRNQPQHF
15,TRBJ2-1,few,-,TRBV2,TGTGCCAGCAGGGGGAGAGATCGCTCCTACAATGAGCAGTTCTTC,CASRGRDRSYNEQFF
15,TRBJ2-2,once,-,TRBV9,TGTGCCAGCAGCTCAGGAGGGTGGAACACCGGGGAGCTGTTTTTT,CASSSGGWNTGELFF
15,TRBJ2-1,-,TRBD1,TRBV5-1,TGCGCCAGCTCCCTTCCGGGACAGGGTTTCAATGAGCAGTTCTTC,CASSLPGQGFNEQFF
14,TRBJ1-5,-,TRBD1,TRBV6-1,TGTGCCAGCAGGACAGGGGGCCCCTATCAGCCCCAGCATTTT,CASRTGGPYQPQHF
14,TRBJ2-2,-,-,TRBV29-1,TGCAGCGTTGAACCAGGCAGGAACACCGGGGAGCTGTTTTTT,CSVEPGRNTGELFF
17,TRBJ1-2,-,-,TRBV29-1,TGCAGCGTTGAAGATCTACAGGATGGCGGATGGGAATATGGCTATACCTTC,CSVEDLQDGGWEYGYTF
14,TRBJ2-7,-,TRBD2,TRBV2,TGTGCCAGCAGCGGACTAGCGGGGGTAGGCGAGCAGTACTTC,CASSGLAGVGEQYF
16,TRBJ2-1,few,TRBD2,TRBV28,TGTGCCAGCAGTTTTTACCGGGAGGCCTCCTACAATGAGCAGTTCTTC,CASSFYREASYNEQFF
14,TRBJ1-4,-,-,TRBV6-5,TGTGCCAGCAGTAGGGAGGGGATTGGGGAAAAACTGTTTTTT,CASSREGIGEKLFF
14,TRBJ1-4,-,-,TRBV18,TGTGCCAGCTCACCAAGGGGGATTGGTGAAAAACTGTTTTTT,CASSPRGIGEKLFF
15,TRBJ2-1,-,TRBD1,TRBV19,TGTGCCAGTAGTATCCCGGGACAGATGTACAGTGAGCAGTTCTTC,CASSIPGQMYSEQFF
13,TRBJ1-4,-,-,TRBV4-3,TGCGCCAGCAGCCAAGCCCGGAGACAGCAACTGTTTTTT,CASSQARRQQLFF
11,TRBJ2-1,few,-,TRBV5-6,TGTGCCAGCAGCCTTTACAATGAGCAGTTCTTC,CASSLYNEQFF